The 29 T cell receptor beta chains reported below all come from one sample, sequenced in a study of vaccination and CD4 T cells after COVID-19. Noted treatment: roughly 11-day PBMC culture with coronavirus spike peptide pools or control peptides (ViraFEST assay). Researchers used the Oncomine TCR Beta short-read assay to sequence DNA from cultured CD4+ T cells. TCRdb re-called the PCR reads with MiXCR, one entry per CDR3 protein. This table has a few thousand distinct CDR3 sequences, 22% appearing once. These receptors have no identified antigens. The source material was CD4+ T cells from blood, cultured in vitro, sampled after SARS-CoV-2 vaccination. The receptors shown here come from a human donor who had recovered from COVID-19.

The chain uses TRBV4-2 and TRBJ2-3; D might be TRBD2 (6 bases). Trimming left V 1 base short and J 5 bases short, with 10 bases between. The germline gives CDR1 LGHNA, CDR2 YNFKEQ. The CDR3 covers 14 residues. CDR3 DNA: TGTGCCAGCAGCCAAGGGGCTAGCGTAGATACGCAGTATTTT. It is translated as CASSQGASVDTQYF.

By share of the sample, this clonotype is medium-sized. The chain recombines TRBV20-1 with TRBJ2-1; maybe TRBD2 (6 bases). The ends were cut back, 1 base at V and 2 bases at J, with 9 bases in the middle. CDR1 DFQATT and CDR2 SNEGSKA come from the germline V gene (reference sequence). This CDR3 comprises 14 residues. Here the CDR3 reads CSARAREPYNEQFF. CDR3 nucleotide sequence: TGCAGTGCTAGAGCCCGGGAGCCCTACAATGAGCAGTTCTTC.

The chain links TRBV4-1 to TRBJ1-6, with a weak D call TRBD1 (5 bases). With 4 bases removed from V and 6 bases from J, the gap between germline ends came to 13 bases. CDR3 length: 15 residues. The germline CDR1 and CDR2 sequences are MGHRA and YSYEKL. The CDR3 sequence is CASSPGGGSNSPLHF. DNA of the CDR3: TGCGCCAGCAGCCCCGGCGGGGGGAGTAATTCACCCCTCCACTTT.

Many counts were recorded for this clonotype. The chain uses TRBV7-8 and TRBJ2-1, with 10 bases lining up with TRBD2. V dropped 5 bases and J dropped 5; count of bases not matched to a gene: 9. The CDR3 is 16 amino acids. Germline CDR1 is SGHVS and CDR2 is FQNEAQ. CDR3 sequence: CASSLPASGGDNEQFF. CDR3 in DNA: TGTGCCAGCAGCCTCCCGGCCAGCGGGGGGGACAATGAGCAGTTCTTC. Supplemented by reference TRBV7-8 and TRBJ2-1, the full variable domain reads GAGVSQSPRYKVAKRGQDVALRCDPISGHVSLFWYQQALGQGPEFLTYFQNEAQLDKSGLPSDRFFAERPEGSVSTLKIQRTQQEDSAVYLCASSLPASGGDNEQFFGPGTRLTVL.

This clonotype was detected a few times. The genes are TRBV6-1 and TRBJ2-1; 7 positions agree with TRBD1. Per germline, CDR1 MNHNS and CDR2 SASEGT. Unmatched junction bases numbered 12, after V lost 6 bases and J lost 7 bases. This CDR3 comprises 15 residues. DNA of the CDR3: TGTGCCAGCAGCCGCGACCAGACACAGGGGAATGAGCAGTTCTTC. Its translation is CASSRDQTQGNEQFF.

This clonotype came up a few times. This chain links TRBV19 with TRBJ1-2, with a tentative D call TRBD1 (5 bases). The germline CDR1 and CDR2 sequences are LNHDA and SQIVND (reference sequence). Trimming cost V 7 bases and J 8 bases, with 14 bases left between them. There are 12 residues in the CDR3. The CDR3 spells CASTAGGGGYTF. The CDR3 DNA sequence: TGTGCCAGTACCGCCGGGGGAGGAGGCTACACCTTC.

This clonotype was seen only a few times. The rearrangement links TRBV20-1 to TRBJ1-2, with D perhaps TRBD1 (6 bases). The CDR3 is 20 amino acids. With 1 base removed from V and 4 bases from J, the gap between germline ends came to 31 bases. In germline, CDR1 is DFQATT, CDR2 SNEGSKA (reference sequence). In DNA, the CDR3 is TGCAGTGCTAGAGTTACGGACAGCCGTTTTAGTAGGTTCCTGGGCTATGGCTACACCTTC. This translates into CSARVTDSRFSRFLGYGYTF.

The rearrangement joins TRBV19 to TRBJ1-1, with a tentative D call TRBD1 (5 bases). The germline V and J ends were trimmed by 8 bases and 3 bases, with 7 bases remaining between them. This CDR3 comprises 11 residues. Germline V gives CDR1 LNHDA, CDR2 SQIVND (reference sequence). CDR3 in DNA: TGTGCCAGTGGGGGGTACACTGAAGCTTTCTTT. It codes for CASGGYTEAFF.

By proportion, this clonotype is medium-sized. This chain joins TRBV6-1 and TRBJ1-2; 8 bases are shared with TRBD1. After removal of 5 bases from V and 0 bases from J, the junction contained 5 bases not matched to a gene. Germline assignment: CDR1 MNHNS and CDR2 SASEGT. The length of the CDR3 is 15 residues. The CDR3 loop reads CASSLTQGANYGYTF. CDR3 nucleotide sequence: TGTGCCAGCAGTCTCACACAGGGGGCTAACTATGGCTACACCTTC.

This clonotype has ten or more counts. CDR3 region: CASSLNRGDNYGYTF. CDR3 DNA sequence: TGTGCCAGCAGCTTAAACCGTGGGGACAACTATGGCTACACCTTC. The rearrangement uses TRBV7-9 and TRBJ1-2; a weak D match, TRBD1 (5 bases). This CDR3 contains 15 residues. The ends were cut back, 2 bases at V and 2 bases at J, with 12 bases in the middle. CDR1 is SEHNR, CDR2 FQNEAQ, per germline (reference sequence).

J is TRBJ2-7 and V is TRBV5-1, with D hard to call. Trimming cost V 0 bases and J 7 bases, with 14 bases left between them. CDR3 length: 14 residues. Looked up from germline, CDR1 is SGHRS and CDR2 is YFSETQ. The CDR3 nucleotides are TGCGCCAGCAGCTTGGAGGTGATCGTGGGGGAGCAGTACTTC. This codes for CASSLEVIVGEQYF.

V is TRBV29-1 and J is TRBJ2-7; 8 nucleotides agree with TRBD1. The CDR3 is 16 amino acids. V gave up 5 bases and J gave up 1 base; unmatched junction bases: 13. Germline CDR1 and CDR2: SQVTM and ANQGSEA. The CDR3 nucleotides read TGCAGCGTTCGGAACACCGGGACAGGCCCTTCCTACGAGCAGTACTTC. Translation gives CSVRNTGTGPSYEQYF.

This clonotype is labeled as medium-sized. The genes are TRBV7-2 and TRBJ1-2; D is ambiguous. Trimming removed 4 bases from V and 4 bases from J, with 13 bases in between. The CDR3 length is 14 residues. The V gene's germline CDR1 is SGHTA and CDR2 FQGNSA. The CDR3, as DNA: TGTGCCAGCAGCTCCTCCCGGGGTGGCTATGGCTACACCTTC. Amino acids: CASSSSRGGYGYTF.

This clonotype appeared a few times. This chain joins TRBV4-3 and TRBJ1-2; D is uncertain. The CDR3 length is 16 residues. Germline V gene sequence: CDR1 LGHNA, CDR2 YSLEER. V lost 1 base and J lost 3, with 15 bases in between. CDR3 nucleotides: TGCGCCAGCAGCCAAGCTCGATCACGGTGGGACTATGGCTACACCTTC. This sequence encodes CASSQARSRWDYGYTF.

Ten or more counts support this clonotype. J is TRBJ1-5 and V is TRBV6-1; no clear D gene. The length of the CDR3 is 14 residues. V lost 7 bases, J lost 2 bases, and 12 bases lay in between. The germline V gene encodes CDR1 MNHNS and CDR2 SASEGT. CDR3 DNA: TGTGCCAGCACCTTAAGTCAAGGCAATCAGCCCCAGCATTTT. Protein sequence: CASTLSQGNQPQHF.

Of note for this clonotype: This may arise from a read error, as a much more abundant clone is one base away. This chain links TRBV6-4 with TRBJ1-5; D unclear. The CDR3 sequence is 14 residues long. CDR1 is MRHNA, CDR2 SNTAGT, per germline. The CDR3 DNA reads TGTGCCAGCTGTGACTCGTTAAGCAATCAGCCCCAGCATTTT. It is translated as CASCDSLSNQPQHF.

The chain employs TRBV4-1 and TRBJ2-7; a possible D gene is TRBD1 (6 bases). The V gene's germline CDR1 is MGHRA and CDR2 YSYEKL. Trimming cost V 0 bases and J 6 bases, with 6 bases left between them. The CDR3 extends over 12 amino acids. CDR3 coding DNA: TGCGCCAGCAGCCAAGAGGGGGCCGAGCAGTACTTC. Its protein product is CASSQEGAEQYF.

This clonotype was seen repeatedly, ten times or more. V is TRBV28 and J is TRBJ1-5; TRBD1 matches 11 bases. The germline CDR1 and CDR2 sequences are MDHEN and SYDVKM. This CDR3 is built from 15 residues. The ends lost 2 bases at V and 5 bases at J; junction bases unmatched: 2. The CDR3: CASSLGDRGYQPQHF. Here the CDR3 DNA reads TGTGCCAGCAGTTTAGGGGACAGGGGGTATCAGCCCCAGCATTTT.

The chain joins TRBV5-1 to TRBJ1-6; D call uncertain. In germline, CDR1 is SGHRS, CDR2 YFSETQ. The CDR3 covers 15 residues. V gave up 0 bases and J gave up 7 bases, with 11 bases separating them. The CDR3: CASSLGGIGNSPLHF. CDR3 DNA sequence: TGCGCCAGCAGCTTGGGTGGCATCGGGAATTCACCCCTCCACTTT.

This clonotype is medium-sized (0.01 to 0.1%) within its sample. This chain joins TRBV7-2 and TRBJ2-7; D gene ambiguous. Trimming left V 4 bases short and J 0 bases short, with 10 bases between. The CDR3 has 14 amino acids. Germline V lookup: CDR1 SGHTA, CDR2 FQGNSA. DNA of the CDR3: TGTGCCAGCAGCTGGACGAGGACCTCCTACGAGCAGTACTTC. Protein product: CASSWTRTSYEQYF.

For this clonotype: A much larger clone sits a single nucleotide away, making a read error possible. The chain combines TRBV7-2 with TRBJ2-1; TRBD2 matches at 16 bases. Germline assignment: CDR1 SGHTA and CDR2 FQGNSA. The CDR3 runs 17 residues. CDR3 nucleotides: TGTGCCAGCAGCTTAGTAGGGACTAGCGGGGGGGCGAATGAGCGGTTCTTC. It encodes CASSLVGTSGGANERFF. Supplemented by reference TRBV7-2 and TRBJ2-1, the full variable domain reads GAGVSQSPSNKVTEKGKDVELRCDPISGHTALYWYRQSLGQGLEFLIYFQGNSAPDKSGLPSDRFSAERTGGSVSTLTIQRTQQEDSAVYLCASSLVGTSGGANERFFGPGTRLTVL.

This clonotype was detected a few times. The genes are TRBV6-5 and TRBJ1-1; no reliable D call. V was shortened by 0 bases and J by 4 bases, with 9 bases between the two germline ends. Per the germline V gene, CDR1 is MNHEY and CDR2 is SVGAGI. The CDR3 covers 14 residues. This chain's CDR3 is CASSYSKSGTEAFF. CDR3 nucleotides: TGTGCCAGCAGTTACTCGAAAAGCGGCACTGAAGCTTTCTTT.

V is TRBV6-1 and J is TRBJ1-1; possible D gene TRBD1, 5 bases. V was shortened by 8 bases and J by 4 bases, with 17 bases between the two germline ends. The CDR3 runs to 14 residues. From germline, CDR1 is MNHNS and CDR2 SASEGT. The CDR3 region has the DNA TGTGCCAGCGTAACAGGTCGGTGGGTCACTGAAGCTTTCTTT. Its protein is CASVTGRWVTEAFF.

Worth noting for this clonotype: A read error may account for a junction end that differs from germline. The gene calls are TRBV4-1 and TRBJ2-1; D uncertain. Germline CDR1 and CDR2: MGHRA and YSYEKL. The CDR3 is 14 amino acids. The CDR3 spells CASSQDPSRNGQFF. CDR3 nucleotides: TGCGCCAGCAGCCAAGACCCCAGTCGAAATGGGCAGTTCTTC.

This clonotype was counted many times. The V gene is TRBV6-1, the J gene TRBJ1-5; 9 nucleotides match TRBD1. The junction had 4 bases not matched to a gene; V was cut back by 6 bases and J by 4 bases. The CDR3 covers 14 residues. From germline, CDR1 is MNHNS and CDR2 SASEGT. The CDR3 loop is CASRPGQGNQPQHF. CDR3 in DNA: TGTGCCAGCAGGCCGGGACAGGGAAATCAGCCCCAGCATTTT.

This clonotype ranks as medium-sized. The chain uses TRBV7-2 and TRBJ1-2; a weak D match, TRBD1 (5 bases). The V end lost 1 base, the J end lost 4 bases, and 10 bases lay between the germline ends. This CDR3 has 14 amino acids. Germline V gene lookup returns CDR1 SGHTA and CDR2 FQGNSA. In DNA form, the CDR3 reads TGTGCCAGCAGCTTAGAGGTCAGGGTCTATGGCTACACCTTC. Protein: CASSLEVRVYGYTF.

The rearrangement links TRBV20-1 to TRBJ2-2; 8 positions agree with TRBD2. V shed 2 bases and J 7 bases; nucleotides not matched to a gene: 6. CDR1 DFQATT and CDR2 SNEGSKA come from the germline V gene (reference sequence). The CDR3 consists of 14 residues. The CDR3 loop reads CSARLAGVGGELFF. Written as DNA, the CDR3 is TGCAGTGCTAGACTAGCGGGCGTTGGCGGGGAGCTGTTTTTT.

This clonotype is deemed medium-sized. The chain has TRBV7-2 and TRBJ2-5, with a possible D match to TRBD1 (6 bases). V lost 5 bases to trimming and J lost 5 bases, with 9 bases between them. Germline V gives CDR1 SGHTA, CDR2 FQGNSA. This CDR3 has 12 amino acids. CDR3 in DNA: TGTGCCAGCAGCCCAGGGGTGGAGACCCAGTACTTC. As protein: CASSPGVETQYF.

This clonotype was found a few times. This chain uses TRBV24-1 with TRBJ1-5; TRBD1 is a possible D gene (5 bases). CDR1 is KGHDR and CDR2 is SFDVKD in the germline V gene. The CDR3 runs to 16 residues. The V end was cut by 5 bases, the J end by 1 base, with 14 bases between. CDR3 DNA sequence: TGTGCCACCAGTGTTGGTGTCGCAGGGAGCAATCAGCCCCAGCATTTT. Translated: CATSVGVAGSNQPQHF.